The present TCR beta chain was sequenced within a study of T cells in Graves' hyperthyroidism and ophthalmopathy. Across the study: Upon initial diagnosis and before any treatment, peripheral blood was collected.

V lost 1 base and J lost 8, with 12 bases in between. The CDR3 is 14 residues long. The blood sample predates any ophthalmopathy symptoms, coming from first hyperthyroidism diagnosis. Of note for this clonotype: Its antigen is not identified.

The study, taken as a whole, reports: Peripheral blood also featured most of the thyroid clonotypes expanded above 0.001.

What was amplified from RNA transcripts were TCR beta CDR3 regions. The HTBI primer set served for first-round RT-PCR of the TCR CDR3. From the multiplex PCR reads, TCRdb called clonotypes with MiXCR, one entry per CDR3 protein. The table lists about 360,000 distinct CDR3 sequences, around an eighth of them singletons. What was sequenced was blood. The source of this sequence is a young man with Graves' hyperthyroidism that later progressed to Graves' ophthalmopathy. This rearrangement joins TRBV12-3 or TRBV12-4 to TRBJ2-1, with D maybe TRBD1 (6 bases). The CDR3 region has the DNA TGTGCCAGCAGTTTAGTCAGGGGAAAGGATGAGCAGTTCTTC. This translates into CASSLVRGKDEQFF.